This TCR beta chain was identified in a study of beta chain features in type 1 diabetes. Study-wide background: The study examined 90 million to 130 million sorted cells across all samples. Broader study findings: PCR might pick shorter templates more often, in the same way for patients and controls. Within patients, naive, central memory and Treg TCRB repertoires seemed more similar than within healthy donors. A cDNA-based sequencing approach could over-represent cells with high TCR expression.

Of note for this clone: Antigen: not known.

The CDR3 sequence is 19 residues long. Looked up from germline, CDR1 is SGHVS and CDR2 is FQNEAQ. V lost 5 bases to trimming and J lost 7 bases; unmatched junction nucleotides: 17. As every portion of the isolated RNA was reverse transcribed, the sequencing read expressed TCRB transcripts. TCRdb's table, derived via immunoSEQ multiplex PCR, lists solely in-frame clones and lacks some. Among about 150,000 clones listed, over 7.5% were seen once. Input material: central memory CD4+ T cells from blood. The rearrangement joins TRBV7-8 to TRBJ2-1; 13 nucleotides line up with TRBD2. This clonotype originated in a woman between 18 and 29 years old in good health. CDR3 nucleotides: TGTGCCAGCAGCCTACGGGACAGGGCCGGACTAGCGGGAGAAAATGAGCAGTTCTTC. It is translated as CASSLRDRAGLAGENEQFF. The variable domain in full, with the rest retrieved from reference TRBV7-8 and TRBJ2-1, is GAGVSQSPRYKVAKRGQDVALRCDPISGHVSLFWYQQALGQGPEFLTYFQNEAQLDKSGLPSDRFFAERPEGSVSTLKIQRTQQEDSAVYLCASSLRDRAGLAGENEQFFGPGTRLTVL.